Presented here are 30 T cell receptor beta chains from one specimen sequenced in a study of neoadjuvant anti-PD-1 for oral cavity cancer. Produced via immunoSEQ multiplex PCR; TCRdb's table is partial and in-frame only. The top ten clones hold 6.3% of a sample with about 7,200 clones, less than 65% of them seen once. The sample here was tumor tissue, taken before nivolumab (anti-PD-1) treatment. These receptors originate from a person aged 40 to 85 with oral cavity squamous cell carcinoma.

This chain joins TRBV19 and TRBJ1-2; 8 bases map to TRBD1. Germline CDR1 reads LNHDA; CDR2 reads SQIVND (reference sequence). V gave up 3 bases and J gave up 4 bases; unmatched junction bases: 10. This CDR3 spans 16 amino acids. The CDR3 is CASSMVGQGGGYGYTF. The CDR3 bases are TGTGCCAGTAGTATGGTAGGACAGGGTGGCGGCTATGGCTACACCTTC.

The V and J genes are TRBV5-8 and TRBJ1-1; D is unclear. Germline V gene lookup returns CDR1 SGHTS and CDR2 YDEGEE. This CDR3 comprises 14 residues. Between the trimmed V and J ends, which lost 1 base and 5 bases, there was a span of 12 bases. CDR3 residues: CASSLHVRVTEAFF. CDR3 DNA sequence: TGTGCCAGCAGCTTGCACGTACGGGTTACTGAAGCTTTCTTT.

The CDR3 nucleotides are TGTGCCAGCAGCGTAGGACGGCGAGGCTTTACTAACTATGGCTACACCTTC. Encoded protein: CASSVGRRGFTNYGYTF. The chain links TRBV9 to TRBJ1-2; D gene unclear. Germline V lookup: CDR1 SGDLS, CDR2 YYNGEE. Trimming left V 0 bases short and J 0 bases short, with 15 bases between. This CDR3 is built from 17 residues.

The chain links TRBV29-1 to TRBJ2-1; D might be TRBD1 (7 bases). This CDR3 spans 11 amino acids. Germline CDR1 is SQVTM and CDR2 is ANQGSEA. CDR3 nucleotide sequence: TGCAACGCGGGACAGCTCAATGAGCAGTTCTTC. This gives the protein CNAGQLNEQFF.

The V gene is TRBV6-1, the J gene TRBJ2-7; D ambiguous. This CDR3 comprises 15 residues. CDR1 and CDR2 from the germline V gene are MNHNS and SASEGT. V was clipped by 1 base and J by 4 bases, with 14 bases between them. The CDR3 spells CASSEVSLGSYEQYF. The DNA for the CDR3 is TGTGCCAGCAGTGAAGTTAGTTTGGGTTCTTACGAGCAGTACTTC.

The DNA for the CDR3 is TGCAGCGTCCCTAGCGGGAGAGAGACCCAGTACTTC. As protein: CSVPSGRETQYF. The chain couples TRBV29-1 to TRBJ2-5, with 10 bases matching TRBD2. Germline V gene lookup returns CDR1 SQVTM and CDR2 ANQGSEA. CDR3 size: 12 residues. The trim removed 6 bases at V and 4 bases at J, leaving 2 bases unmatched.

This clone was picked up a small number of times. This chain links TRBV6-6 with TRBJ2-1; 9 nucleotides match TRBD2. From germline, CDR1 is MNHNY and CDR2 SVGAGI (reference sequence). CDR3 length: 14 residues. Losses at the gene ends were 7 bases for V and 7 bases for J; bases not matched to a gene: 8. CDR3 residues: CASKASGKGNEQFF. The CDR3 bases are TGTGCCAGCAAAGCTAGCGGGAAAGGAAATGAGCAGTTCTTC.

DNA for the CDR3: TGTGCCAGCAGTTCAGGGACAGGGGGCGCGTACGAGCAGTACTTC. Encoded protein: CASSSGTGGAYEQYF. The rearrangement links TRBV28 to TRBJ2-7; 12 bases are shared with TRBD1. Germline V CDR1 and CDR2: MDHEN, SYDVKM. The junction had 5 bases not matched to a gene; V was cut back by 4 bases and J by 4 bases. This CDR3 has 15 amino acids.

The rearrangement links TRBV10-2 to TRBJ2-7, with a weak D call TRBD2 (6 bases). The CDR3 totals 13 residues. V was shortened by 2 bases and J by 5 bases, with 10 bases between the two germline ends. Germline values: CDR1 WSHSY, CDR2 SAAADI. The CDR3 sequence: CASSEGDSDEQYF. The DNA for the CDR3 is TGCGCCAGCAGTGAGGGGGACTCGGACGAGCAGTACTTC.

The chain recombines TRBV5-1 with TRBJ2-1, with TRBD1 as a possible D gene (5 bases). CDR1 is SGHRS and CDR2 is YFSETQ in the germline V gene. This CDR3 contains 12 residues. Trimming removed 2 bases at V and 7 bases at J, with 7 bases between. Here the CDR3 DNA reads TGCGCCAGCAGCTTCTCAGGGAATGAGCAGTTCTTC. This sequence encodes CASSFSGNEQFF.

The chain has TRBV14 and TRBJ2-3; no definite D call. The germline gives CDR1 SGHDN, CDR2 FVKESK. The CDR3 is 14 residues long. V lost 4 bases, J lost 3 bases, and 11 bases lay in between. In DNA, the CDR3 is TGTGCCAGCAGCCTCGGGCTCCCTACAGATACGCAGTATTTT. It specifies CASSLGLPTDTQYF.

The chain has TRBV18 and TRBJ1-3; D is unresolved. CDR3 length: 15 residues. V dropped 2 bases and J dropped 0 bases, with 8 bases sitting between them. Germline-derived CDR1 and CDR2 are KGHSH and LQKENI. The CDR3 nucleotides read TGTGCCAGCTCACCAGAGGAGCTCTCTGGAAACACCATATATTTT. It translates to CASSPEELSGNTIYF.

V and J are TRBV29-1 and TRBJ2-2, with 11 positions matching TRBD2. Trimming at V came to 6 bases and at J to 4 bases, leaving 7 bases not matched to a gene. Germline CDR1 reads SQVTM; CDR2 reads ANQGSEA. This CDR3 is built from 15 residues. In DNA form, the CDR3 reads TGCAGCGTAAGAGCTAGCGGGGGGTTCACCGGGGAGCTGTTTTTT. Translated, it gives CSVRASGGFTGELFF.

This clone was recorded a few times. The chain is built from TRBV29-1 and TRBJ1-6, with D hard to call. CDR1 is SQVTM and CDR2 is ANQGSEA in the germline V gene. The CDR3 is 13 residues long. V was clipped by 7 bases and J by 4 bases, with 11 bases between them. CDR3 amino acids: CSDERGYNSPLHF. CDR3 nucleotide sequence: TGCAGCGACGAACGGGGTTATAATTCACCCCTCCACTTT.

The chain couples TRBV29-1 to TRBJ1-2; D is unclear. This CDR3 region has 13 residues. Germline CDR1 and CDR2: SQVTM and ANQGSEA. The ends were cut back, 2 bases at V and 4 bases at J, with 11 bases in the middle. The CDR3 here is CSVEWAPGYGYTF. The CDR3 nucleotides are TGCAGCGTTGAATGGGCCCCAGGCTATGGCTACACCTTC.

This clone is medium-sized (0.01 to 0.1%) by share. The rearrangement joins TRBV7-9 to TRBJ2-1, with a tentative D call TRBD1 (5 bases). V lost 6 bases to trimming and J lost 4 bases, with 16 bases between them. CDR3 length: 15 residues. The germline V gene encodes CDR1 SEHNR and CDR2 FQNEAQ (reference sequence). CDR3 bases: TGTGCCAGCAGGGATGGGGCAGGCCTTTACAATGAGCAGTTCTTC. Translating gives CASRDGAGLYNEQFF.

The chain couples TRBV10-1 to TRBJ2-1; 8 bases agree with TRBD2. V was pared by 6 bases and J by 7 bases, with 8 bases of the junction left unmatched. Germline CDR1 reads WNHNN; CDR2 reads SYGVQD (reference sequence). The length of the CDR3 is 14 residues. The chain's CDR3 is CASSLNGGGNEQFF. The CDR3 DNA sequence: TGCGCCAGCAGCTTGAACGGGGGGGGTAATGAGCAGTTCTTC.

This clone counts as medium-sized. The rearrangement uses TRBV28 and TRBJ2-6, with D uncertain. This CDR3 has 15 residues. Trimming left V 7 bases short and J 0 bases short, with 10 bases between. Germline V lookup: CDR1 MDHEN, CDR2 SYDVKM. CDR3 nucleotides: TGTGCCAGCACCGTCCGCCTCTCTGGGGCCAACGTCCTGACTTTC. Translated: CASTVRLSGANVLTF.

V gene TRBV5-5 combines with J gene TRBJ1-2; TRBD1 matches 7 bases. Germline V gene lookup returns CDR1 SGHKS and CDR2 YYEKEE (reference sequence). V shed 1 base, J shed 4 bases, and the junction held 4 bases outside the gene matches. This CDR3 region has 14 residues. CDR3 sequence: CASSLRGDSYGYTF. The CDR3 nucleotides read TGTGCCAGCAGCTTGAGGGGGGACAGCTATGGCTACACCTTC. The full variable domain, completed using reference TRBV5-5 and TRBJ1-2, is DAGVTQSPTHLIKTRGQQVTLRCSPISGHKSVSWYQQVLGQGPQFIFQYYEKEERGRGNFPDRFSARQFPNYSSELNVNALLLGDSALYLCASSLRGDSYGYTFGSGTRLTVV.

The chain recombines TRBV5-1 with TRBJ1-4, with D uncertain. The CDR3 is made up of 14 amino acids. V was clipped by 2 bases and J by 0 bases, with 5 bases between them. Germline CDR1 SGHRS, CDR2 YFSETQ. This CDR3 reads CASSLSSTNEKLFF. The DNA for the CDR3 is TGCGCCAGCAGCTTATCGTCAACTAATGAAAAACTGTTTTTT.

V and J are TRBV5-1 and TRBJ2-7, with TRBD1 as a possible D gene (6 bases). The CDR3 loop spans 14 amino acids. CDR1 SGHRS and CDR2 YFSETQ come from the germline V gene. The germline V and J ends were trimmed by 4 bases and 5 bases, with 16 bases remaining between them. The CDR3 DNA reads TGCGCCAGCAGCATCTACAGGGTGCAGGACGAGCAGTACTTC. This gives the protein CASSIYRVQDEQYF.

This clone was detected only a few times. The chain has TRBV7-8 and TRBJ2-7, with 9 bases matching TRBD1. Looked up from germline, CDR1 is SGHVS and CDR2 is FQNEAQ. V lost 5 bases to trimming and J lost 2 bases; unmatched junction nucleotides: 10. This CDR3 has 16 amino acids. In DNA form, the CDR3 reads TGTGCCAGCAGCCCCGGACAGGGGACGAGAACCTACGAGCAGTACTTC. The encoded protein is CASSPGQGTRTYEQYF.

This chain uses TRBV27 with TRBJ1-5; D ambiguous. CDR3 size: 14 residues. Germline loops: CDR1 MNHEY, CDR2 SMNVEV (reference sequence). Trimming removed 10 bases from V and 6 bases from J, with 19 bases in between. This CDR3 is CATYWQGIGQPQHF. DNA of the CDR3: TGTGCCACCTACTGGCAAGGGATCGGTCAGCCCCAGCATTTT.

This clone was counted a few times. The V call is TRBV23-1, the J call TRBJ1-6; 7 bases align to TRBD1. TRBV23-1 is sorted into the ORF group, with uncertain function. The CDR3 consists of 12 residues. The junction had 6 bases not matched to a gene; V was cut back by 11 bases and J by 8 bases. CDR3 nucleotide sequence: TGCGCCGATAGACAGGGCTATTCACCCCTCCACTTT. Translated, it gives CADRQGYSPLHF.

The chain uses TRBV2 and TRBJ1-5, with D possibly TRBD1 on 6 matching bases. In germline, CDR1 is SNHLY, CDR2 FYNNEI. V was pared by 5 bases and J by 1 base, with 12 bases between. The CDR3 covers 15 residues. The CDR3 sequence: CASSLQGGSNQPQHF. CDR3 bases: TGTGCCAGCAGTTTACAGGGTGGCAGCAATCAGCCCCAGCATTTT.

This clone appeared a few times. This chain joins TRBV5-6 and TRBJ1-1; 9 nucleotides match TRBD1. The CDR3 is made up of 13 amino acids. Germline V lookup: CDR1 SGHDT, CDR2 YYEEEE. With 3 bases clipped from V and 3 bases from J, the junction kept 0 bases outside the gene matches. The CDR3 sequence is CASSWDRDTEAFF. CDR3 nucleotide sequence: TGTGCCAGCAGCTGGGACAGGGACACTGAAGCTTTCTTT.

The chain links TRBV18 to TRBJ2-7; TRBD1 agrees at 7 bases. Trimming cost V 3 bases and J 2 bases; bases outside gene matches: 7. The CDR3 length is 15 residues. Germline-derived CDR1 and CDR2 are KGHSH and LQKENI. In DNA, the CDR3 is TGTGCCAGCTCACCCCTACAGGGGCGGGCCTACGAGCAGTACTTC. Translated, it gives CASSPLQGRAYEQYF.

The J gene is TRBJ1-1, the V gene TRBV2; no clear D gene. CDR1 is SNHLY, CDR2 FYNNEI, per germline. Trimming took off 4 bases at V and 4 bases at J, with 13 bases between the two ends. The CDR3 has 14 residues. In nucleotides, the CDR3 is TGTGCCAGCAGTGGTCCCCAAGGTACCACTGAAGCTTTCTTT. As protein: CASSGPQGTTEAFF. The full variable domain, rest sourced from reference TRBV2 and TRBJ1-1, is EPEVTQTPSHQVTQMGQEVILRCVPISNHLYFYWYRQILGQKVEFLVSFYNNEISEKSEIFDDQFSVERPDGSNFTLKIRSTKLEDSAMYFCASSGPQGTTEAFFGQGTRLTVV.

The gene calls are TRBV5-1 and TRBJ2-3, with TRBD1 as a possible D gene (5 bases). Germline V gene sequence: CDR1 SGHRS, CDR2 YFSETQ. Trimming pared 6 bases from V and 5 bases from J, leaving 16 bases between. The CDR3 sequence is 14 residues long. Written as DNA, the CDR3 is TGCGCCAGCAAAGTGGGGCTTCCCAAAGATACGCAGTATTTT. This sequence encodes CASKVGLPKDTQYF.

This chain joins TRBV5-6 and TRBJ2-3, with TRBD2 matching 8 bases. After removal of 2 bases from V and 6 bases from J, the junction contained 8 bases not matched to a gene. Germline CDR1 is SGHDT and CDR2 is YYEEEE. This CDR3 region has 15 residues. The DNA for the CDR3 is TGTGCCAGCAGCTTCTCAGCGGGGGCGAGGGATACGCAGTATTTT. Translating it yields CASSFSAGARDTQYF.